This TCR beta chain was retrieved from a study of CD8+ T cells in alopecia areata (dated by TCRdb to the late 2010s). Regarding the complete study: The treated patients took part in an open-label pilot trial in which moderate-to-severe alopecia areata was treated with oral tofacitinib at 5 to 10 mg twice daily. Tofacitinib was given for 6 to 18 months, followed by 6 months of follow-up off drug to assess delayed response and recurrence. To study T cell clonal expansion in alopecia areata, the researchers applied high-throughput TCRbeta sequencing to both the C3H/HeJ mouse model and human patients. Human TCRbeta sequencing covered scalp tissue and sorted CD4+ and CD8+ peripheral blood T cells from patchy and totalis/universalis alopecia areata patients and healthy controls. Tofacitinib-treated patients had biopsies at baseline and at 4 and 24 weeks of treatment, with a later scalp biopsy in several patients. Scalp clonality was compared across normal scalp (n=4), patchy alopecia areata scalp (n=8), and alopecia totalis/universalis scalp (n=8). The RNA source kit depended on sample type: the PAXgene miRNA kit for fixed scalp, the miRNeasy kit for PBMCs, and the RNeasy kit for mouse skin. immunoSEQ multiplex PCR using 35 Vbeta forward primers and 13 Jbeta reverse primers was used to amplify TCRbeta CDR3 regions.

About this clone: Its recognized antigen is unknown. Base qualities are missing; no much larger clone stands one base away.

Libraries were prepared through the immunoSEQ multiplex PCR assay. RNA was extracted from all samples and reverse transcribed into cDNA, which served as template for TCR sequencing. SuperScript III was used for first-strand cDNA synthesis, primed with a 2:1 mix of oligo-dT and random hexamers. A synthetic immune receptor repertoire was used to assess amplification bias, and residual bias was removed computationally. The authors' analysis ran thus. Raw reads were preprocessed for error removal, and CDR3 was defined according to IMGT conventions as running from the conserved cysteine to phenylalanine. Clonality was computed by normalizing Shannon entropy by log2 of the number of productive unique TCRs and subtracting the result from 1. Whether scalp clones were CD4 or CD8 was inferred by matching scalp TCRbeta sequences against CD4 and CD8 repertoires sorted from blood. TCRdb limited this immuneACCESS table to in-frame rearrangements with V and J called. A share of clones is missing; checked studies link under half to unresolved V genes, and the rest is unexplained. V and J calls and clone size are copied from that table; D and trimming were computed from the DNA. Recorded for this sample are 140,000 or so clones; roughly 46% of them occurred a single time. The ten top clones hold more than 0.95% of the sample.

The time point label here, explained by the study, means: baseline before oral tofacitinib. Peripheral blood and lesional scalp punch biopsies were obtained from patients with alopecia areata. PBMCs were separated by density centrifugation and stained for CD3, CD4 and CD8, after which CD4+ and CD8+ T cells were sorted on a FACSAria. What the authors observed across the whole study: Resident alphabeta T cells in normal human skin are also sequenced, complicating scalp TCR repertoire analysis, unlike mouse skin dominated by gammadelta T cells. Compared with normal scalp, lesional scalp had higher clonality and more expanded CD8+ clones, particularly in alopecia totalis/universalis, a pattern that suggests antigenic drive. Shared TCR sequences between patients were less evident than in mice, which may be partly attributable to HLA diversity in the patient population.

The cysteine opens and the phenylalanine closes a CDR3 of 16 amino acids. Solely the CDR3 DNA is kept, with 48 bases framed from the first base. Trimming removed 1 base from V and 8 bases from J; the gene matches leave 11 bases unexplained. CDR1 and CDR2 are drawn from the germline V gene (reference sequence): GTSNPN, SVGIG. Here the chain combines TRBV30 and TRBJ1-4, with 9 bases matching TRBD1. This material consisted of CD4+ T cells sorted from blood, taken at week 0. The receptor was derived from a human donor with alopecia areata. The CDR3 has the sequence CAWSASWTGEREKLFF. The sequenced DNA is TGTGCCTGGAGTGCCTCCTGGACAGGGGAGAGAGAAAAACTGTTTTTT.